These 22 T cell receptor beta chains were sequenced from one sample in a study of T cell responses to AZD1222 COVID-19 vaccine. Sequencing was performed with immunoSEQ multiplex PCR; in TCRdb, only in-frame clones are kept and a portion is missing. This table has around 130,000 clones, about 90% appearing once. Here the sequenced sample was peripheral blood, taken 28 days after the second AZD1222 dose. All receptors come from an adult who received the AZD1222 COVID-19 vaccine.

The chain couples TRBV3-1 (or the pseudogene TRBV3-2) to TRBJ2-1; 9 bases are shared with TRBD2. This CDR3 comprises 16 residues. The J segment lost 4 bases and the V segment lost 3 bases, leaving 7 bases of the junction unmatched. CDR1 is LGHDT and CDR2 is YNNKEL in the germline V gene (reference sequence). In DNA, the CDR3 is TGTGCCAGCAGCCACGAGGGCGGGGGGGCATACAATGAGCAGTTCTTC. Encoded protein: CASSHEGGGAYNEQFF.

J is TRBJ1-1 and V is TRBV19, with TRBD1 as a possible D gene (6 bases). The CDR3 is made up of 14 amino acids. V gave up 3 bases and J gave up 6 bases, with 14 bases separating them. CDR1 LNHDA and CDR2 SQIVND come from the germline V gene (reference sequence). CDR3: CASSMRGGSAEAFF. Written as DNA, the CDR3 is TGTGCCAGTAGTATGAGGGGGGGAAGTGCTGAAGCTTTCTTT.

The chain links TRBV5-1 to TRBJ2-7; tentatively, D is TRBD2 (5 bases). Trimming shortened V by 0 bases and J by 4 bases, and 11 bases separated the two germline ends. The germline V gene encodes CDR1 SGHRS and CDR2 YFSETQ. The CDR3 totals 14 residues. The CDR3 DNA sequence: TGCGCCAGCAGCTTGGACCCTAGCAGGTACGAGCAGTACTTC. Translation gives CASSLDPSRYEQYF.

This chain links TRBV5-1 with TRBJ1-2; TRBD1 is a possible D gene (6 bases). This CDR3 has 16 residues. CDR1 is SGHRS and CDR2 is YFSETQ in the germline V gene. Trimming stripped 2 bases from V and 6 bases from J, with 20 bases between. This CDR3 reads CASSLYAGQISNGYTF. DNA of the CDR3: TGCGCCAGCAGCTTATATGCGGGACAAATATCTAATGGCTACACCTTC.

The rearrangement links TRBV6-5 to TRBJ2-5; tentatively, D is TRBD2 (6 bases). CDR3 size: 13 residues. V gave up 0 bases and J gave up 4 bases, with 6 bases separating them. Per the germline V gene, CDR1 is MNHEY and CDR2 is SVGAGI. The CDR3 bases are TGTGCCAGCAGTTACTCGGGGGGAGAGACCCAGTACTTC. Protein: CASSYSGGETQYF.

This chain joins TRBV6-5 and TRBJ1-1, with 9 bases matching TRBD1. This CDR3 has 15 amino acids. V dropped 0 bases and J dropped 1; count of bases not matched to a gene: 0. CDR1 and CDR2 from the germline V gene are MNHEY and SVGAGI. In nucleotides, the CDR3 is TGTGCCAGCAGTTACTCGGGACAGGGGAACACTGAAGCTTTCTTT. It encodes CASSYSGQGNTEAFF.

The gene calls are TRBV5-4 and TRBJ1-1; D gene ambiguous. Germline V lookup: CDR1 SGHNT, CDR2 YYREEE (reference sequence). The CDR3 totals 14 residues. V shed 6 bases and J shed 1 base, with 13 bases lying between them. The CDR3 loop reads CASKIDMSNTEAFF. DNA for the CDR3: TGTGCCAGCAAGATCGACATGTCGAACACTGAAGCTTTCTTT.

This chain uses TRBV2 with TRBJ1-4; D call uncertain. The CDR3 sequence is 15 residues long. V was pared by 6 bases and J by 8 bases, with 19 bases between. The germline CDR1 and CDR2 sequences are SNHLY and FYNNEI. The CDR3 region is CASSSRQEVGEKLFF. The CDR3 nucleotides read TGTGCCAGCAGCTCCCGACAAGAGGTCGGGGAAAAACTGTTTTTT.

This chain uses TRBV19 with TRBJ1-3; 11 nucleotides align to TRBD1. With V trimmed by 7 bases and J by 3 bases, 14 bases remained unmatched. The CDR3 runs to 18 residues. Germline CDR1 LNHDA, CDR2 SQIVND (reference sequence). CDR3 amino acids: CASIRSGTGGLGGNTIYF. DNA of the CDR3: TGTGCCAGTATCCGATCCGGGACAGGGGGTCTCGGTGGAAACACCATATATTTT.

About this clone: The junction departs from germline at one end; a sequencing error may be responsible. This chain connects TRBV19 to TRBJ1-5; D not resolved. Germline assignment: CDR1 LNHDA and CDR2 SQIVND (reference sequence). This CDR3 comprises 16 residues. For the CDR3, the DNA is TGTGCCAGTAGAATAGGAGCAACCGATAGCAATCAGCCCCAGCATTTT. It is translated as CASRIGATDSNQPQHF.

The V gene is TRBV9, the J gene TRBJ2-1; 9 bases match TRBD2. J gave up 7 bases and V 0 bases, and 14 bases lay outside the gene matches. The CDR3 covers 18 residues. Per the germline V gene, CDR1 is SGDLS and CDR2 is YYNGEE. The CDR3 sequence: CASSVETSGGEAGNEQFF. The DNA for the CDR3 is TGTGCCAGCAGCGTAGAGACTAGCGGAGGGGAAGCGGGTAATGAGCAGTTCTTC.

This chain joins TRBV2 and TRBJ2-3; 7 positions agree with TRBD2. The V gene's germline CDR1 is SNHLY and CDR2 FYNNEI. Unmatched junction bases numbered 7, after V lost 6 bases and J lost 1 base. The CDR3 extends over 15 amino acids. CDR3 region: CASSVRGVGTDTQYF. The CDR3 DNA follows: TGTGCCAGCAGCGTACGGGGGGTCGGCACAGATACGCAGTATTTT.

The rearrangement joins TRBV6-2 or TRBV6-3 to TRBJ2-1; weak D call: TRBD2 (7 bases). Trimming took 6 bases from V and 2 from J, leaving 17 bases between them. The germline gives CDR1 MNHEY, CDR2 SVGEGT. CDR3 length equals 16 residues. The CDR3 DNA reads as TGTGCCAGCAGCCCCGGATGGGGGGGCCCCTACAATGAGCAGTTCTTC. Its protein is CASSPGWGGPYNEQFF.

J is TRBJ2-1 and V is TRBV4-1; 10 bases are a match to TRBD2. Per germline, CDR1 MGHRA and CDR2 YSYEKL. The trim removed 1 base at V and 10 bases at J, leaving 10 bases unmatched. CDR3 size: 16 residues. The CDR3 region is CASSQASLAGAQEQFF. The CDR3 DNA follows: TGCGCCAGCAGCCAAGCTTCCCTAGCGGGGGCTCAGGAGCAGTTCTTC.

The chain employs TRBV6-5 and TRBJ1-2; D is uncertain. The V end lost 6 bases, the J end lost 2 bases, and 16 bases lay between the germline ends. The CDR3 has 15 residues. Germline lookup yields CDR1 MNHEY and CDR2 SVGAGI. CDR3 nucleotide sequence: TGTGCCAGCAGGGAGGAAGACAAAACCAACTATGGCTACACCTTC. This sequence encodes CASREEDKTNYGYTF.

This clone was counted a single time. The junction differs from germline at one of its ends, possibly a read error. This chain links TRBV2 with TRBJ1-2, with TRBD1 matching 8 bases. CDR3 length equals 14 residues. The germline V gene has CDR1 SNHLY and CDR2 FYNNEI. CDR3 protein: CASREGTGQSGYTF. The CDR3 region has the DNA TGTGCCAGCAGAGAAGGGACAGGTCAATCAGGCTACACCTTC.

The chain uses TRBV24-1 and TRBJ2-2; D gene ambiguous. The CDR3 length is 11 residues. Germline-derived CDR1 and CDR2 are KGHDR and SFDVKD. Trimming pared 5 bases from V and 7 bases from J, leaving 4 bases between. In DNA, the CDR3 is TGTGCCACCAGTGGTAACGGGGAGCTGTTTTTT. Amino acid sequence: CATSGNGELFF.

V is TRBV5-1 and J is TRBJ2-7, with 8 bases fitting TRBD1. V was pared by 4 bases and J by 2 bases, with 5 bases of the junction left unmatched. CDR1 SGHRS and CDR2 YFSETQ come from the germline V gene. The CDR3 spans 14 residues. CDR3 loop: CASSRTGPPYEQYF. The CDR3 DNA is TGCGCCAGCAGCAGGACAGGGCCCCCCTACGAGCAGTACTTC.

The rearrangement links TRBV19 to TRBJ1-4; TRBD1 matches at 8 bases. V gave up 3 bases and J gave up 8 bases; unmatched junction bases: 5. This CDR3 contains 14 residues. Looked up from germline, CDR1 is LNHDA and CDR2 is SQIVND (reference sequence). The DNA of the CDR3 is TGTGCCAGTAGTATGAGACAGGGGCCCGAAAAACTGTTTTTT. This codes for CASSMRQGPEKLFF.

The CDR3 DNA sequence: TGCGCCAGCAGCTCTCAGGGATACGGTTTTGAAGCTTTCTTT. It translates to CASSSQGYGFEAFF. This rearrangement joins TRBV5-1 to TRBJ1-1; D might be TRBD1 (5 bases). V gave up 3 bases and J gave up 7 bases, with 16 bases separating them. This CDR3 spans 14 amino acids. Germline-derived CDR1 and CDR2 are SGHRS and YFSETQ. The whole variable domain, filled in from reference TRBV5-1 and TRBJ1-1, reads KAGVTQTPRYLIKTRGQQVTLSCSPISGHRSVSWYQQTPGQGLQFLFEYFSETQRNKGNFPGRFSGRQFSNSRSEMNVSTLELGDSALYLCASSSQGYGFEAFFGQGTRLTVV.

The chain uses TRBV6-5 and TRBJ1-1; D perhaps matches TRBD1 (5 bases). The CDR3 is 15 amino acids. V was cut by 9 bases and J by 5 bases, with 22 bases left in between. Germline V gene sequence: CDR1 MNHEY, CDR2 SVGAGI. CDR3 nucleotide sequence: TGTGCCAGTGGGGATACAGGTCATCCCCTGACTGAAGCTTTCTTT. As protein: CASGDTGHPLTEAFF.

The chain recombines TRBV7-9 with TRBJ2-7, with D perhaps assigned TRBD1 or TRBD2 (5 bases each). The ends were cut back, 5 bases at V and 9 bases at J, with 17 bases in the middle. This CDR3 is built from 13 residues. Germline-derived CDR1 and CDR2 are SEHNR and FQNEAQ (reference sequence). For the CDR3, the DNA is TGTGCCAGCAGCCCCGGGACCTCTCCTGGGCAGTACGTC. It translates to CASSPGTSPGQYV.